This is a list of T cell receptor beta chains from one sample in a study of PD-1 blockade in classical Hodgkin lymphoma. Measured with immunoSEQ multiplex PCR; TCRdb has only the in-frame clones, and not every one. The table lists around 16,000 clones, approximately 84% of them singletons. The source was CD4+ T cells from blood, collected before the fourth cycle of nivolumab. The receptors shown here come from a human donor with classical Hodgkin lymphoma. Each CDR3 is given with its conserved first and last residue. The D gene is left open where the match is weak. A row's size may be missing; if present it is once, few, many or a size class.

TGTGCCAGTAGTCCCAGCGGGAGGGGTGAGCAGTTCTTC,CASSPSGRGEQFF,TRBJ2-1,NA,TRBD2,TRBV19
TGCGCCAGCAGCGTCTTGACTAGCGGGAACCTCAATGAGCAGTTCTTC,CASSVLTSGNLNEQFF,TRBJ2-1,once,TRBD2,TRBV5-1
TGTGCCAGCAGCTCGGGAGGCAATGAGCAGTTCTTC,CASSSGGNEQFF,TRBJ2-1,NA,TRBD2,TRBV11-3
TGCAGCGTTGGCCGCTCCGGGACTAGCGGATCCAATGAGCAGTTCTTC,CSVGRSGTSGSNEQFF,TRBJ2-1,NA,TRBD2,TRBV29-1
TGTGCCAGCACTGACAGACCACTAGCCTACGAGCAGTACTTC,CASTDRPLAYEQYF,TRBJ2-7,NA,NA,TRBV28
TGTGCCAGCAGCTTGGGGGGACTAGCGGGATCCTACAATGAGCAGTTCTTC,CASSLGGLAGSYNEQFF,TRBJ2-1,NA,TRBD2,TRBV5-4
TGTGCCAGCAGTCCACGGGACACCAAAGAGACCCAGTACTTC,CASSPRDTKETQYF,TRBJ2-5,NA,NA,TRBV6-5
TGTGCCAGCAGTGAGAGGACAGTAGCTAACTATGGCTACACCTTC,CASSERTVANYGYTF,TRBJ1-2,NA,NA,TRBV6-1
TGTGCCAGCAGTTTAGGGGGACAGGGGGGCTATGGCTACACCTTC,CASSLGGQGGYGYTF,TRBJ1-2,NA,TRBD1,TRBV28
TGTGCCAGCAGCTTATTACAGAATTTTTCACCCCTCCACTTT,CASSLLQNFSPLHF,TRBJ1-6,NA,NA,TRBV7-9
TGTGCCAGCAGCTTACCTGAAAGACCCAATCAGCCCCAGCATTTT,CASSLPERPNQPQHF,TRBJ1-5,NA,NA,TRBV5-8
TGCAGCGTTGAAGACAGCTTCTGGGGCTACACCTTC,CSVEDSFWGYTF,TRBJ1-2,few,NA,TRBV29-1
TGTGCCTGGAGTCTGGGGCTAGCGGGAGTCGTCGGGGAGCTGTTTTTT,CAWSLGLAGVVGELFF,TRBJ2-2,NA,TRBD2,TRBV30
TGCGCCAGCAGTGGGGGCGGGAGTTCCGAGCAGTACTTC,CASSGGGSSEQYF,TRBJ2-7,NA,TRBD2,TRBV10-1
TGTGCCAGCAGCAAGGACAGCTACAATGAGCAGTTCTTC,CASSKDSYNEQFF,TRBJ2-1,NA,NA,TRBV14
TGCAGTGCTGGCTCTGGCTATGGCTACACCTTC,CSAGSGYGYTF,TRBJ1-2,once,NA,TRBV20-1
TGTGCCAGCAGCTGGGGACCGATAATGGAGCAGTACTTC,CASSWGPIMEQYF,TRBJ2-7,NA,NA,TRBV7-8
TGTGCCAGCAGGCGGGGGGGACAGGGGGCCTACGAGCAGTACTTC,CASRRGGQGAYEQYF,TRBJ2-7,NA,TRBD1,TRBV6-1
TGTGCCACCCTACCGTACGCTAGCGGGAGATACGAGCAGTACTTC,CATLPYASGRYEQYF,TRBJ2-7,NA,TRBD2,TRBV25-1
TGTGCCAGCAGCAAAGACGGTCAGGGCGGGACCGGGGAGCTGTTTTTT,CASSKDGQGGTGELFF,TRBJ2-2,NA,NA,TRBV5-5
TGTGCCACCAGAAAGACTAGCGGGAGTGACACCGGGGAGCTGTTTTTT,CATRKTSGSDTGELFF,TRBJ2-2,NA,TRBD2,TRBV19
TGTGCCAGCAGCGCGCTCTCGACAGCTGCCTACGAGCAGTACTTC,CASSALSTAAYEQYF,TRBJ2-7,once,NA,TRBV2
TGCGCCAGCAGCCAACAGGGGGCTGGGTACGAGCAGTACTTC,CASSQQGAGYEQYF,TRBJ2-7,NA,TRBD1,TRBV4-1
TGTGCCAGCTCACCACCGTACCGGGGACAGGGAGGACTCGAGCAGTACTTC,CASSPPYRGQGGLEQYF,TRBJ2-7,NA,TRBD1,TRBV18
TGTGCCAGTAGTATCGGGGGCAGCTATGGCTACACCTTC,CASSIGGSYGYTF,TRBJ1-2,few,NA,TRBV19
TGTGCCAGCAGTGGGGGGGGTTGGGGGCAGCCCCAGCATTTT,CASSGGGWGQPQHF,TRBJ1-5,NA,NA,TRBV6-1
TGTGCCAGCAGTTACTCGAGAGGAGGCGAGCAGTACTTC,CASSYSRGGEQYF,TRBJ2-7,NA,NA,TRBV6-5
TGCACCAGCAGCCACCCGGGGGTAAGGACTAGCGGGATGTCCTACGAGCAGTACTTC,CTSSHPGVRTSGMSYEQYF,TRBJ2-7,NA,NA,TRBV1
TGTGCCTGGGGGCCAGGGGGCAATCAGGAAAAACTGTTTTTT,CAWGPGGNQEKLFF,TRBJ1-4,NA,TRBD1,TRBV30
TGCAGTGCAACCGATACGGCAAAACTGTTTTTT,CSATDTAKLFF,TRBJ1-4,NA,NA,TRBV20-1
TGTGCCAGCTCACCGGTGGGGTCTTCGTCGTCACCCCTCCACTTT,CASSPVGSSSSPLHF,TRBJ1-6,NA,NA,TRBV18
TGTGCCAGTAGTAAAGGACAGACAATAGGGACCCAGTACTTC,CASSKGQTIGTQYF,TRBJ2-5,NA,NA,TRBV19
TGCAGCGTTGCCAGGGCTACCGGGGAGCTGTTTTTT,CSVARATGELFF,TRBJ2-2,few,NA,TRBV29-1
TGTGCCAGCACCCGAACAGGGGGCTCCTACGAGCAGTACTTC,CASTRTGGSYEQYF,TRBJ2-7,NA,TRBD1,TRBV6-6
TGTGCCAGCAGCCAAGAACCCTCTGGGACAGGGTTGTACAATGAGCAGTTCTTC,CASSQEPSGTGLYNEQFF,TRBJ2-1,NA,TRBD1,TRBV4-2
TGTGCCAGCAGCTTGGGGGGTCTTGATAGCAATCAGCCCCAGCATTTT,CASSLGGLDSNQPQHF,TRBJ1-5,NA,NA,TRBV5-6
TGTGCCAGCTCACCACAGGGTACCGGGGAGCTGTTTTTT,CASSPQGTGELFF,TRBJ2-2,NA,NA,TRBV18
TGTGCCAGCAGCCCCGCAGTGCGTGGCACTGAAGCTTTCTTT,CASSPAVRGTEAFF,TRBJ1-1,NA,NA,TRBV14
TGTGCCAGCAGTTACTCGAGACAGGGGATGGCTGAAGCTTTCTTT,CASSYSRQGMAEAFF,TRBJ1-1,NA,TRBD1,TRBV6-5
TGTGCCAGCAGTTTAATGGGTCGCTATGGCTACACCTTC,CASSLMGRYGYTF,TRBJ1-2,medium-sized,NA,TRBV28
TGTGCCACCAGCAGAGTGTTAGGGAACACCGGGGAGCTGTTTTTT,CATSRVLGNTGELFF,TRBJ2-2,once,NA,TRBV15
TGCAGCGTTGAAGATGGCCCCTCGGGGGGGTACGAGCAGTACTTC,CSVEDGPSGGYEQYF,TRBJ2-7,NA,TRBD2,TRBV29-1
TGTGCCAGCAGCTTAGGTACTAGCGGGACCATCACAGATACGCAGTATTTT,CASSLGTSGTITDTQYF,TRBJ2-3,NA,TRBD2,TRBV7-2
TGTGCCAGCAGCTTAGGACAGGGGGGAATCAATGAGCAGTTCTTC,CASSLGQGGINEQFF,TRBJ2-1,NA,TRBD1,TRBV7-9
TGCGCCAGCGGTTCACATGGATACGAGCAGTACTTC,CASGSHGYEQYF,TRBJ2-7,NA,NA,TRBV5-1